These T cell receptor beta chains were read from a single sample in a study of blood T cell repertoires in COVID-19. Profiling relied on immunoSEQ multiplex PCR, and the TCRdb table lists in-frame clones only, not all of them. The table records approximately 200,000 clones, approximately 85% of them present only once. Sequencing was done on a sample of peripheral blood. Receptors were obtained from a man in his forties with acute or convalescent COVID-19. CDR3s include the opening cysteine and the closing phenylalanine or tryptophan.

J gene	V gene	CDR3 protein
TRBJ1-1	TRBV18	CASSLRDTTEAFF
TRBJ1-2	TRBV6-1	CASSEERTYGYTF
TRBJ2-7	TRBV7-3	CASSLEGGWEQYF
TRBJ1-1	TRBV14	CASSQDYLSLYGGSGTGGTEAFF
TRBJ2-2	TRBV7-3	CASSFRQGHTGELFF
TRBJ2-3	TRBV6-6	CASSLSDFGTDTQYF
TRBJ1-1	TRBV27	CASCRTARNTEAFF
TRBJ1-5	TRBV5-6	CASSLDQGKGPQHF
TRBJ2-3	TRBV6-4	CASSEALAGPDTQYF
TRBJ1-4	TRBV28	CASSNPSTGGKEKLFF
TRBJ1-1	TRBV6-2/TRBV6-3	CASSYQNTEAFF
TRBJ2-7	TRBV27	CASSLVGQGPYEQYF
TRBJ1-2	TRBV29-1	CSAVAGPDYTF
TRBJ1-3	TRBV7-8	CASSLATMAGNTIYF
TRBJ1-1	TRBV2	CASISRDRLEAFF
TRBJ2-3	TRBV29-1	CSVEGQGTDTQYF
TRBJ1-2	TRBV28	CASSPGWGGLSYGYTF
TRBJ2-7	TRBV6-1	CASRERAGTAIYEQYF
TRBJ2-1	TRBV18	CASSRLAGGYNEQFF
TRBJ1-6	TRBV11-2	CASSLAGQRPNSPLHF
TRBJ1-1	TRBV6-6	CASRALGRNTEAFF
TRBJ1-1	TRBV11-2	CASSLQGADTEAFF
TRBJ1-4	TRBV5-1	CASSLFRGQGHEKLFF
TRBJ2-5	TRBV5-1	CASSPIDFLGGETQYF
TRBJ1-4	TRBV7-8	CASSQFSYSGTGGVKLFF
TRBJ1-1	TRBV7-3	CASSLTGGNTEAFF
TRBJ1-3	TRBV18	CASSDRVAVSGNTIYF
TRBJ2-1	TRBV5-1	CASSSGQGAIYNEQFF
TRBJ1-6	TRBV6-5	CASSYGRGLNNSPLHF
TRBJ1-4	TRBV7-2	CASSPGGYNEKLFF
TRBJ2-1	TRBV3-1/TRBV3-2	CASSHSAGGHGYQFF
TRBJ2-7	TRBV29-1	CSASGTGFYEQYF
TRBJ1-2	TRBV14	CASSPKRLYQGPSVINYGYTF
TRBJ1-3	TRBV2	CASSEEGSGNTIYF
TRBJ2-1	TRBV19	CASSLAGGRVFNEQFF
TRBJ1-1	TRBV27	CASSHRGTTEAFF
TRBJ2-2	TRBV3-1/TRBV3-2	CASSQGYRAGELFF
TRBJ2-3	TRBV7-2	CASSLGLAGGPGTDTQYF
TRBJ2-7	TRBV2	CASSEMGGISYEQYF
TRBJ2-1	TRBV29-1	CSVSLAGGENEQFF
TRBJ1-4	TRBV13	CASSSPGLINEKLFF
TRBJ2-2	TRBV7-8	CASSLAISGELFF
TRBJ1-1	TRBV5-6	CASSLALTGEAFF
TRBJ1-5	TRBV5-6	CASSLSGNNYQPQHF
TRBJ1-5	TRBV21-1	CASSNRQGGQPQHF
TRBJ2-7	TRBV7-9	CASSLGGGATYEQYF
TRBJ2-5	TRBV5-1	CASSFQSLAGGHQETQYF
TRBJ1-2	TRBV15	CATSRRGTGDGYTF
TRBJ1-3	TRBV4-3	CANSQGTSGNTIYF
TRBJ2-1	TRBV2	CASSESKIGRRFF
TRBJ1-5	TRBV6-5	CASSSIRGHQPQHF
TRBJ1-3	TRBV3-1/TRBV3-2	CASSQWRVYSGNTIYF
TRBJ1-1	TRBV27	CASSWALQGLNTEAFF
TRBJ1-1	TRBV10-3	CAISEPGGNTEAFF
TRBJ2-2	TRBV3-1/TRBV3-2	CASSQGAFPGELFF